One sample yielded the 4 T cell receptor beta chains listed below, sequenced in a study of T cell repertoires in cytomegalovirus infection. TCRdb reanalysed the reads using MiXCR and keeps one entry per CDR3 protein. The sample shows nearly 450,000 distinct CDR3 sequences, approximately 31% of them seen only once. Sequenced sample: PBMCs. These receptors were taken from a human donor in good health (CMV status not recorded). Some clones in this sample may be carry-over from other donors' samples.

CDR3 bases: TGTGCCATCAGGGGAACCGGGACAGGGATGGGAGAGACCCAGTACTTC. Its translation: CAIRGTGTGMGETQYF. The chain is built from TRBV10-3 and TRBJ2-5; 9 nucleotides line up with TRBD1. This CDR3 is 16 amino acids long. Trimming took 6 bases from V and 4 from J; bases not matched to a gene: 12. Per germline, CDR1 ENHRY and CDR2 SYGVKD.

The rearrangement links TRBV30 to TRBJ1-2; maybe TRBD1 (5 bases). V was shortened by 1 base and J by 8 bases, with 11 bases between the two germline ends. Looked up from germline, CDR1 is GTSNPN and CDR2 is SVGIG (reference sequence). The CDR3 has 12 amino acids. The CDR3 coding sequence is TGTGCCTGGAGTGAAGGGGTCGGCGGCTACACCTTC. Translation gives CAWSEGVGGYTF. Using reference TRBV30 and TRBJ1-2 for the parts outside the CDR3, the full variable domain is SQTIHQWPATLVQPVGSPLSLECTVEGTSNPNLYWYRQAAGRGLQLLFYSVGIGQISSEVPQNLSASRPQDRQFILSSKKLLLSDSGFYLCAWSEGVGGYTFGSGTRLTVV.

At least ten counts were recorded for this clonotype. The chain is built from TRBV28 and TRBJ1-1, with D possibly being TRBD1 (5 bases). The germline V and J ends were trimmed by 0 bases and 0 bases, with 11 bases remaining between them. Germline assignment: CDR1 MDHEN and CDR2 SYDVKM. The CDR3 has 16 amino acids. In DNA form, the CDR3 reads TGTGCCAGCAGTTTATGGGGGGGGGGAATGAACACTGAAGCTTTCTTT. This gives the protein CASSLWGGGMNTEAFF. The full variable domain, its missing parts supplied by reference TRBV28 and TRBJ1-1, is DVKVTQSSRYLVKRTGEKVFLECVQDMDHENMFWYRQDPGLGLRLIYFSYDVKMKEKGDIPEGYSVSREKKERFSLILESASTNQTSMYLCASSLWGGGMNTEAFFGQGTRLTVV.

CDR3 sequence: CSARPLAGDYNEQFF. The DNA for the CDR3 is TGCAGTGCTAGACCACTAGCGGGGGATTACAATGAGCAGTTCTTC. The chain uses TRBV20-1 and TRBJ2-1; TRBD2 matches at 11 bases. The CDR3 runs to 15 residues. The germline V gene has CDR1 DFQATT and CDR2 SNEGSKA (reference sequence). The V gene end was trimmed by 2 bases and the J gene end by 4 bases; junction bases not matched to a gene: 4.